Below, 25 T cell receptor beta chains from the same sample are listed, as sequenced in a study of cytomegalovirus exposure and HLA in healthy donors. TCRdb's table, derived via immunoSEQ multiplex PCR, lists solely in-frame clones and lacks some. The sample has around 190,000 clones; 86% are singletons. Sequences were obtained from PBMCs. The receptor source for this set is a woman under 30 in good health and CMV-seronegative.

The chain links TRBV29-1 to TRBJ2-1; 12 bases match TRBD2. Germline CDR1 and CDR2: SQVTM and ANQGSEA. V gave up 5 bases and J gave up 9 bases; unmatched junction bases: 5. The CDR3 has 13 amino acids. The CDR3 nucleotides read TGCAGCGTTTGGACTAGCGGGATTGGTGAGCAGTTCTTC. Its protein is CSVWTSGIGEQFF.

This clone occurred a few times. The chain has TRBV11-2 and TRBJ1-5; TRBD1 agrees at 10 bases. Germline V lookup: CDR1 SGHAT, CDR2 FQNNGV. With V trimmed by 5 bases and J by 6 bases, 1 base remained unmatched. The CDR3 length is 13 residues. This CDR3 reads CASSGQGVQPQHF. In nucleotides, the CDR3 is TGTGCCAGCAGCGGACAGGGGGTTCAGCCCCAGCATTTT. The variable domain in full, with the rest retrieved from reference TRBV11-2 and TRBJ1-5, is EAGVAQSPRYKIIEKRQSVAFWCNPISGHATLYWYQQILGQGPKLLIQFQNNGVVDDSQLPKDRFSAERLKGVDSTLKIQPAKLEDSAVYLCASSGQGVQPQHFGDGTRLSIL.

Here the CDR3 DNA reads TGTGCCAGCAGCCAACAGGGAGGGAGAAACACCATATATTTT. It encodes CASSQQGGRNTIYF. The chain employs TRBV11-3 and TRBJ1-3; perhaps TRBD1 as D (6 bases). Trimming took 5 bases from V and 5 from J, leaving 13 bases between them. This CDR3 contains 14 residues. Germline CDR1 and CDR2: SGHNT and YENEEA.

The chain links TRBV9 to TRBJ1-1; D is ambiguous. The CDR3 is made up of 15 amino acids. Germline CDR1 SGDLS, CDR2 YYNGEE. V was trimmed by 3 bases and J by 0 bases, leaving 12 bases between them. The CDR3 coding sequence is TGTGCCAGCAGCGCGAGAATATCGTTGAACACTGAAGCTTTCTTT. Protein product: CASSARISLNTEAFF.

The V call is TRBV5-5, the J call TRBJ2-3, with 7 bases lining up with TRBD2. Germline V CDR1 and CDR2: SGHKS, YYEKEE (reference sequence). This CDR3 has 16 residues. Germline trimming cut 4 bases from V and 4 bases from J; bases unmatched to any gene: 12. As DNA, the CDR3 is TGTGCCAGCAGCCTAGGCGGCGGGAGAATCCCAGATACGCAGTATTTT. It translates to CASSLGGGRIPDTQYF.

The J gene is TRBJ2-7, the V gene TRBV11-2, with D maybe TRBD2 (5 bases). Trimming removed 0 bases at V and 7 bases at J, with 16 bases between. The V gene's germline CDR1 is SGHAT and CDR2 FQNNGV. CDR3 length equals 15 residues. The CDR3, as DNA: TGTGCCAGCAGCTTAGATCGGGGTAGGGATCGGGAGCAGTACTTC. Its translation: CASSLDRGRDREQYF.

J is TRBJ1-1 and V is TRBV18; D gene unclear. The CDR3 extends over 13 amino acids. Per germline, CDR1 KGHSH and CDR2 LQKENI. V lost 5 bases and J lost 5, with 12 bases in between. The CDR3 DNA follows: TGTGCCAGCTCAGATTCTGTGAGGACTGAAGCTTTCTTT. Translated, it gives CASSDSVRTEAFF.

This clone was seen a single time. V is TRBV15 and J is TRBJ1-2, with D possibly TRBD1 on 5 matching bases. The CDR3 is 15 amino acids. The V and J ends lost 0 bases and 4 bases respectively, with 12 bases between them. Germline V gene lookup returns CDR1 LNHNV and CDR2 YYDKDF (reference sequence). The CDR3 DNA reads TGTGCCACCAGCAGAGATGGGGGACTGATCTATGGCTACACCTTC. Its translation is CATSRDGGLIYGYTF.

The V gene is TRBV7-6, the J gene TRBJ1-5; the match to TRBD1 covers 7 bases. This CDR3 spans 15 amino acids. V trimming: 5 bases; J trimming: 0 bases; junction bases outside the gene matches: 4. The germline gives CDR1 SGHVS, CDR2 FNYEAQ. For the CDR3, the DNA is TGTGCCAGCAGCCGGGACAGCTATAGCAATCAGCCCCAGCATTTT. This codes for CASSRDSYSNQPQHF.

J is TRBJ2-4 and V is TRBV18, with 8 nucleotides matching TRBD1. Unmatched junction bases numbered 12, after V lost 4 bases and J lost 1 base. This CDR3 has 18 residues. CDR1 KGHSH and CDR2 LQKENI come from the germline V gene. CDR3 sequence (DNA): TGTGCCAGCTCACTCGGGACAGGCGAGCTTGTGGCCAAAAACATTCAGTACTTC. This sequence encodes CASSLGTGELVAKNIQYF.

V usage is TRBV25-1 and J usage is TRBJ1-5, with no clear D. The CDR3 runs to 14 residues. V lost 2 bases and J lost 0, with 5 bases in between. Germline CDR1 MGHDK, CDR2 SYGVNS. In DNA, the CDR3 is TGTGCCAGCAGTGAAACGGGTAGCAATCAGCCCCAGCATTTT. This gives the protein CASSETGSNQPQHF.

The V and J genes are TRBV15 and TRBJ2-1; 10 nucleotides match TRBD2. Germline V gives CDR1 LNHNV, CDR2 YYDKDF (reference sequence). Unmatched junction bases numbered 5, after V lost 5 bases and J lost 4 bases. The CDR3 is 15 amino acids. Written as DNA, the CDR3 is TGTGCCACCAGCCACACTAGCGGGGCATACAATGAGCAGTTCTTC. Translated: CATSHTSGAYNEQFF.

This clone was detected a few times. V and J are TRBV18 and TRBJ2-7, with a tentative D call TRBD1 (6 bases). The CDR3 runs to 15 residues. Trimming removed 0 bases from V and 0 bases from J, with 9 bases in between. Germline V lookup: CDR1 KGHSH, CDR2 LQKENI. The CDR3 loop is CASSPPGHSSYEQYF. The DNA of the CDR3 is TGTGCCAGCTCACCACCGGGACACAGCTCCTACGAGCAGTACTTC.

The chain is built from TRBV6-4 and TRBJ1-6; no clear D gene. The length of the CDR3 is 19 residues. V shed 2 bases and J shed 0 bases, with 17 bases lying between them. The germline CDR1 and CDR2 sequences are MRHNA and SNTAGT. The CDR3 DNA reads TGTGCCAGCAGTGACGCGGGAGGCCACTTCAGCTCCTATAATTCACCCCTCCACTTT. It specifies CASSDAGGHFSSYNSPLHF.

The chain recombines TRBV1 with TRBJ2-1; TRBD2 was called by the table and not checked on the DNA. TRBV1 is flagged as a pseudogene. The CDR3 is made up of 16 amino acids. The CDR3 spells CTSSQDRLAGGDEQFF. In DNA, the CDR3 is TGCACCAGCAGCCAAGATCGACTAGCGGGAGGAGATGAGCAGTTCTTC.

V is TRBV6-6 and J is TRBJ1-5, with 9 bases that match TRBD1. This CDR3 region has 16 residues. The V gene end was trimmed by 0 bases and the J gene end by 7 bases; junction bases not matched to a gene: 7. From germline, CDR1 is MNHNY and CDR2 SVGAGI (reference sequence). The CDR3 protein is CASSYSTGGFGQPQHF. The CDR3 DNA is TGTGCCAGCAGTTACTCTACAGGGGGCTTTGGGCAGCCCCAGCATTTT.

This sequence joins TRBV29-1 and TRBJ2-3; 10 bases align to TRBD1. The germline V gene encodes CDR1 SQVTM and CDR2 ANQGSEA. V trimming: 1 base; J trimming: 6 bases; junction bases outside the gene matches: 10. This CDR3 is built from 16 residues. CDR3 nucleotide sequence: TGCAGCGTTGAAGCGATGACAGGGGGCGTCGGGGATACGCAGTATTTT. Translated, it gives CSVEAMTGGVGDTQYF.

The chain joins TRBV4-1 to TRBJ1-1, with TRBD1 identical over 9 bases. Germline V CDR1 and CDR2: MGHRA, YSYEKL. Trimming removed 1 base from V and 0 bases from J; junction bases left unmatched: 9. This CDR3 spans 18 amino acids. The CDR3 reads CASSQAGQGPLMNTEAFF. The CDR3 nucleotides are TGCGCCAGCAGCCAAGCCGGACAGGGGCCGCTCATGAACACTGAAGCTTTCTTT.

This clone was detected only once. One end of the junction is discordant with germline, which a read error may explain. V gene TRBV19 combines with J gene TRBJ1-4; tentatively, D is TRBD1 (6 bases). Germline CDR1 reads LNHDA; CDR2 reads SQIVND (reference sequence). The CDR3 spans 14 residues. The DNA for the CDR3 is TGTGCCAGTAGTATGAATTCAGGGGTGGTCAACTACAGATTT. Protein sequence: CASSMNSGVVNYRF.

The chain combines TRBV5-1 with TRBJ2-3; 11 bases align to TRBD2. This CDR3 has 14 residues. Trimming removed 6 bases from V and 5 bases from J; junction bases left unmatched: 5. Germline V gene sequence: CDR1 SGHRS, CDR2 YFSETQ. The CDR3 spells CASTASGGKDTQYF. CDR3 coding DNA: TGCGCCAGCACGGCTAGCGGGGGGAAAGATACGCAGTATTTT.

This chain links TRBV12-5 with TRBJ2-5; 9 bases agree with TRBD1. Per the germline V gene, CDR1 is LGHNT and CDR2 is FRNRAP. Trimming at V came to 3 bases and at J to 4 bases, leaving 6 bases not matched to a gene. The CDR3 is 15 residues long. Written as DNA, the CDR3 is TGTGCTAGTGGTTTAGGACAGGGGCTCGTAGAGACCCAGTACTTC. Amino acid sequence: CASGLGQGLVETQYF. The entire variable domain, with the rest obtained from reference TRBV12-5 and TRBJ2-5, is as follows: DARVTQTPRHKVTEMGQEVTMRCQPILGHNTVFWYRQTMMQGLELLAYFRNRAPLDDSGMPKDRFSAEMPDATLATLKIQPSEPRDSAVYFCASGLGQGLVETQYFGPGTRLLVL.

This chain connects TRBV28 to TRBJ1-5; D not certain. The CDR3 contains 11 residues. The germline V gene encodes CDR1 MDHEN and CDR2 SYDVKM. The CDR3 protein is CASAANQPQHF. The CDR3 nucleotides read TGTGCAAGCGCGGCCAATCAGCCCCAGCATTTT.

This rearrangement joins TRBV4-2 to TRBJ2-4; D is unclear. CDR1 and CDR2 (germline): LGHNA, YNFKEQ. The CDR3 runs 16 residues. V was clipped by 4 bases and J by 0 bases, with 13 bases between them. CDR3 DNA sequence: TGTGCCAGCAGCCCAGCGACGGATCTAGCCAAAAACATTCAGTACTTC. Its translation: CASSPATDLAKNIQYF.

This clone was picked up one time. This chain uses TRBV7-8 with TRBJ1-2, with D possibly matching TRBD1 (5 bases). The CDR3 spans 17 residues. The ends were cut back, 5 bases at V and 0 bases at J, with 19 bases in the middle. CDR1 is SGHVS and CDR2 is FQNEAQ in the germline V gene. CDR3 sequence (DNA): TGTGCCAGCAGCCCCCTCCGCATTCTGACAGCTAACTATGGCTACACCTTC. Translated, it gives CASSPLRILTANYGYTF.

The chain has TRBV5-1 and TRBJ2-7; 8 nucleotides match TRBD2. The germline V gene encodes CDR1 SGHRS and CDR2 YFSETQ. With V trimmed by 1 base and J by 2 bases, 23 bases remained unmatched. CDR3 size: 21 residues. The CDR3 sequence: CASSLFRGRPLTSEHPYEQYF. In nucleotides, the CDR3 is TGCGCCAGCAGCTTGTTTAGAGGGCGACCTCTGACTAGCGAGCATCCCTACGAGCAGTACTTC.